Shown below are 24 T cell receptor beta chains from a single sample sequenced in a study of PD-1 and CTLA-4 blockade in melanoma. Sequenced by immunoSEQ multiplex PCR; TCRdb stores in-frame clones only, minus some. The table includes fewer than 20,000 clones, around 70% detected once. The sequenced sample was CD8+ T cells from peripheral blood, obtained before anti-PD-1 treatment. The receptors here all came from a human donor with melanoma.

This clone was seen only once. The chain carries TRBV7-9 and TRBJ1-3; no clear D. The ends were cut back, 5 bases at V and 0 bases at J, with 20 bases in the middle. The CDR3 is 18 amino acids. Germline V gene lookup returns CDR1 SEHNR and CDR2 FQNEAQ (reference sequence). The CDR3 coding sequence is TGTGCCAGCAGCCCCCCGGCCGGCGCGGTGAACTCTGGAAACACCATATATTTT. It translates to CASSPPAGAVNSGNTIYF.

The rearrangement joins TRBV3-1 (or the pseudogene TRBV3-2) to TRBJ1-1; no firm D call. The V gene's germline CDR1 is LGHDT and CDR2 YNNKEL (reference sequence). Between the trimmed V and J ends, which lost 4 bases and 1 base, there was a span of 22 bases. The CDR3 sequence is 18 residues long. The CDR3 here is CASSPTSIGRRPNTEAFF. DNA of the CDR3: TGTGCCAGCAGCCCCACCTCAATCGGCAGGCGACCGAACACTGAAGCTTTCTTT.

CDR3 DNA: TGCGCCAGCAGTGACTCGGGGGGCAGGGGTCATCAGCCCCAGCATTTT. Residues: CASSDSGGRGHQPQHF. V usage is TRBV10-2 and J usage is TRBJ1-5, with D perhaps matching TRBD1 (6 bases). The CDR3 contains 16 residues. Germline V lookup: CDR1 WSHSY, CDR2 SAAADI. V was shortened by 3 bases and J by 5 bases, with 17 bases between the two germline ends.

This clone is a singleton in its sample. The chain carries TRBV7-9 and TRBJ1-5; D might be TRBD1 (5 bases). Per germline, CDR1 SEHNR and CDR2 FQNEAQ (reference sequence). This CDR3 comprises 12 residues. V lost 6 bases and J 4 bases, leaving 7 bases between the germline ends. In DNA, the CDR3 is TGTGCCAGCAGGAAGGGGAATCAGCCCCAGCATTTT. It codes for CASRKGNQPQHF.

The gene calls are TRBV13 and TRBJ2-2; 9 positions agree with TRBD1. V shed 5 bases, J shed 3 bases, and the junction held 4 bases outside the gene matches. The CDR3 has 15 amino acids. Germline V CDR1 and CDR2: PRHDT, FYEKMQ (reference sequence). Written as DNA, the CDR3 is TGTGCCAGCAGCAGGACAGGGGAAGACACCGGGGAGCTGTTTTTT. This translates into CASSRTGEDTGELFF.

The chain combines TRBV5-5 with TRBJ2-7, with D unclear. Germline values: CDR1 SGHKS, CDR2 YYEKEE (reference sequence). This CDR3 comprises 17 residues. V lost 4 bases and J 0 bases, leaving 20 bases between the germline ends. The CDR3 sequence: CASSDRAADTNSYEQYF. DNA of the CDR3: TGTGCCAGCAGCGACCGGGCGGCGGATACCAACTCCTACGAGCAGTACTTC.

The chain carries TRBV6-5 and TRBJ1-1; the D gene is possibly TRBD1 (6 bases). The ends were cut back, 7 bases at V and 6 bases at J, with 9 bases in the middle. Per the germline V gene, CDR1 is MNHEY and CDR2 is SVGAGI. The CDR3 is 11 residues long. CDR3 sequence (DNA): TGTGCCAGCATGGGGGCGGCTGAAGCTTTCTTT. This encodes CASMGAAEAFF.

This clone was picked up a small number of times. The V call is TRBV6-6, the J call TRBJ2-2; 7 nucleotides match TRBD1. The germline V gene has CDR1 MNHNY and CDR2 SVGAGI (reference sequence). The CDR3 sequence is 15 residues long. With V trimmed by 6 bases and J by 2 bases, 6 bases remained unmatched. As DNA, the CDR3 is TGTGCCAGCAGATCCGGGACAGCTAACACCGGGGAGCTGTTTTTT. This gives the protein CASRSGTANTGELFF.

This clone is a singleton in its sample. The rearrangement uses TRBV14 and TRBJ2-3, with TRBD2 matching over 8 bases. The CDR3 runs to 15 residues. The V gene's germline CDR1 is SGHDN and CDR2 FVKESK. J gave up 4 bases and V 2 bases, and 5 bases lay outside the gene matches. CDR3 amino acids: CASSQLGLGSDTQYF. In DNA form, the CDR3 reads TGTGCCAGCAGCCAATTGGGACTAGGTTCAGATACGCAGTATTTT.

The V call is TRBV19, the J call TRBJ2-1, with 14 nucleotides matching TRBD2. This CDR3 region has 16 residues. Trimming removed 11 bases from V and 8 bases from J; junction bases left unmatched: 14. Germline V lookup: CDR1 LNHDA, CDR2 SQIVND (reference sequence). The CDR3 DNA reads TGTGCCTCACAAGACAGGACTAGCGGGAGGATCGATGAGCAGTTCTTC. It yields the protein CASQDRTSGRIDEQFF. Drawing the rest from reference TRBV19 and TRBJ2-1, the complete variable domain is DGGITQSPKYLFRKEGQNVTLSCEQNLNHDAMYWYRQDPGQGLRLIYYSQIVNDFQKGDIAEGYSVSREKKESFPLTVTSAQKNPTAFYLCASQDRTSGRIDEQFFGPGTRLTVL.

The rearrangement uses TRBV10-3 and TRBJ1-1; D is unresolved. The V gene's germline CDR1 is ENHRY and CDR2 SYGVKD. The length of the CDR3 is 12 residues. The CDR3 DNA is TGTGCTAGTATTAACATGAACACTGAAGCTTTCTTT. Amino acid sequence: CASINMNTEAFF.

The chain has TRBV5-6 and TRBJ1-2, with 12 bases fitting TRBD1. There are 17 residues in the CDR3. V shed 2 bases, J shed 4 bases, and the junction held 9 bases outside the gene matches. CDR1 and CDR2 (germline): SGHDT, YYEEEE. This CDR3 is CASSLPGQGARGYGYTF. DNA for the CDR3: TGTGCCAGCAGCTTACCGGGACAGGGGGCGCGGGGCTATGGCTACACCTTC.

The chain has TRBV9 and TRBJ2-7; weak D call: TRBD2 (6 bases). CDR3 length: 14 residues. CDR1 is SGDLS and CDR2 is YYNGEE in the germline V gene. The V end was cut by 4 bases, the J end by 3 bases, with 14 bases between. DNA for the CDR3: TGTGCCAGCAGCTTCGGGAGTTTGGTCTACGAGCAGTACTTC. Its protein is CASSFGSLVYEQYF. The variable domain in full, completed from reference TRBV9 and TRBJ2-7, reads DSGVTQTPKHLITATGQRVTLRCSPRSGDLSVYWYQQSLDQGLQFLIQYYNGEERAKGNILERFSAQQFPDLHSELNLSSLELGDSALYFCASSFGSLVYEQYFGPGTRLTVT.

The chain recombines TRBV10-2 with TRBJ1-1; the D is unclear. In germline, CDR1 is WSHSY, CDR2 SAAADI. This CDR3 region has 14 residues. V was clipped by 9 bases and J by 1 base, with 15 bases between them. CDR3 nucleotides: TGCGCCAGTAGAGAGGGCTTTACGAACACTGAAGCTTTCTTT. Translated, it gives CASREGFTNTEAFF.

CDR3: CASSLSVFDLYGYTF. CDR3 DNA: TGTGCCAGCAGCTTAAGCGTCTTCGACCTCTATGGCTACACCTTC. This sequence joins TRBV5-8 and TRBJ1-2; unclear D gene. V dropped 2 bases and J dropped 4 bases, with 15 bases sitting between them. The CDR3 covers 15 residues. Per germline, CDR1 SGHTS and CDR2 YDEGEE.

The chain joins TRBV4-1 to TRBJ2-7; 8 bases are a match to TRBD1. Germline CDR1 and CDR2: MGHRA and YSYEKL. The CDR3 is made up of 16 amino acids. V was clipped by 4 bases and J by 4 bases; unmatched bases: 12. CDR3 sequence: CASSLIFGTGDYEQYF. The CDR3 coding sequence is TGCGCCAGCAGCCTTATATTTGGGACAGGAGATTACGAGCAGTACTTC.

This rearrangement joins TRBV3-1 (or the pseudogene TRBV3-2) to TRBJ2-7; D call uncertain. V shed 0 bases and J shed 8 bases, with 8 bases lying between them. Germline CDR1 reads LGHDT; CDR2 reads YNNKEL (reference sequence). The CDR3 has 12 amino acids. The DNA for the CDR3 is TGTGCCAGCAGCCAAGATCTAAGGCAGCAGTACTTC. This codes for CASSQDLRQQYF.

The rearrangement uses TRBV6-6 and TRBJ2-3, with 7 bases lining up with TRBD2. CDR3 length equals 15 residues. V lost 4 bases and J lost 3; bases outside the gene matches: 7. CDR1 is MNHNY and CDR2 is SVGAGI in the germline V gene (reference sequence). The CDR3 reads CASSWAGEGTDTQYF. CDR3 nucleotides: TGTGCCAGCAGTTGGGCGGGAGAAGGGACAGATACGCAGTATTTT.

The chain recombines TRBV5-6 with TRBJ1-1; D unresolved. The V end lost 6 bases, the J end lost 5 bases, and 8 bases lay between the germline ends. Germline-derived CDR1 and CDR2 are SGHDT and YYEEEE. This CDR3 region has 11 residues. CDR3 residues: CASKGSTEAFF. The CDR3 nucleotides read TGTGCCAGCAAAGGATCTACTGAAGCTTTCTTT.

This clone is medium-sized. J is TRBJ1-4 and V is TRBV4-1; unclear D gene. Trimming left V 1 base short and J 4 bases short, with 10 bases between. This CDR3 is 15 amino acids long. Looked up from germline, CDR1 is MGHRA and CDR2 is YSYEKL. CDR3 DNA: TGCGCCAGCAGCCAAGTGGCAGATTTTAATGAAAAACTGTTTTTT. Amino acids: CASSQVADFNEKLFF.

This rearrangement joins TRBV15 to TRBJ2-1; D unclear. The V end was cut by 0 bases, the J end by 10 bases, with 10 bases between. Germline CDR1 and CDR2: LNHNV and YYDKDF (reference sequence). This CDR3 spans 13 amino acids. CDR3 amino acids: CATSRDQNPEQFF. The CDR3 DNA reads TGTGCCACCAGCAGAGATCAAAACCCGGAGCAGTTCTTC.

This chain connects TRBV5-6 to TRBJ2-7; possible D gene TRBD2, 5 bases. This CDR3 region has 13 residues. V lost 2 bases and J lost 4, with 10 bases in between. Germline loops: CDR1 SGHDT, CDR2 YYEEEE. CDR3 sequence: CASSLAERYEQYF. The CDR3 DNA reads TGTGCCAGCAGCTTAGCGGAGAGGTACGAGCAGTACTTC.

Only a few counts were recorded for this clone. The chain uses TRBV2 and TRBJ2-2; no definite D call. Germline V gene lookup returns CDR1 SNHLY and CDR2 FYNNEI. The V end was cut by 4 bases, the J end by 0 bases, with 6 bases between. The CDR3 loop spans 14 amino acids. The CDR3 sequence: CASSGGTNTGELFF. The CDR3 coding sequence is TGTGCCAGCAGTGGCGGAACGAACACCGGGGAGCTGTTTTTT.

With regard to this clone: Other nucleotide sequences from this sample produce the same CDR3. The rearrangement joins TRBV24-1 to TRBJ2-1; D is ambiguous. V was shortened by 3 bases and J by 13 bases, with 21 bases between the two germline ends. This CDR3 is built from 15 residues. The germline V gene has CDR1 KGHDR and CDR2 SFDVKD. The chain's CDR3 is CATSDRSRLWGEQFF. CDR3 DNA sequence: TGTGCCACCAGTGATAGATCGCGACTTTGGGGTGAACAGTTCTTC.